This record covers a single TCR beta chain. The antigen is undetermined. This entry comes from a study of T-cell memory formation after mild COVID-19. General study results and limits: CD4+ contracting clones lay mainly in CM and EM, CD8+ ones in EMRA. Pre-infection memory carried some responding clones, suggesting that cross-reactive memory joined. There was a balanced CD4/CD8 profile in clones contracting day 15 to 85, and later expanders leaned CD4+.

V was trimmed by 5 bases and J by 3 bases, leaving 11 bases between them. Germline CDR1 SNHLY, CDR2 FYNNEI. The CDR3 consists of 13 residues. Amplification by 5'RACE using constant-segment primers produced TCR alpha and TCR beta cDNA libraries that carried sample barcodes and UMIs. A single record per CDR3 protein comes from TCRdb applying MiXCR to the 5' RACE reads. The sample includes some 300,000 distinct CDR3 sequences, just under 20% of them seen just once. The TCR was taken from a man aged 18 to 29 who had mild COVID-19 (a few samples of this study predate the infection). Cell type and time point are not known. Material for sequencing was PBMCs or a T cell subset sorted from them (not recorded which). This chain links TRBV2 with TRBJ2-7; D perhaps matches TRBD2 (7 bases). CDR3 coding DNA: TGTGCCAGCAGTAGGGGGGGTCTCTACGAGCAGTACTTC. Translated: CASSRGGLYEQYF.